Listed here are 25 T cell receptor beta chains from one sample, sequenced in a study of cytomegalovirus exposure and HLA in healthy donors. The PCR employed 60 Vbeta primers together with 13 Jbeta primers. Using immunoSEQ multiplex PCR, the repertoire was profiled, and TCRdb retains in-frame clones only, with some absent. The sample has roughly 290,000 clones, about 87% seen once. Material for sequencing was PBMCs. All receptors derive from a woman younger than 35 in good health and CMV-seronegative.

The rearrangement uses TRBV23-1 and TRBJ1-2, with 10 bases aligning to TRBD1. Being an ORF, TRBV23-1 has a function that is uncertain. J gave up 7 bases and V 0 bases, and 5 bases lay outside the gene matches. The CDR3 extends over 15 amino acids. The CDR3, as DNA: TGCGCCAGCAGTCAATCGTTGAGACAGGGGGCTGGCTACACCTTC. This translates into CASSQSLRQGAGYTF.

The table lists this clone with a count of one. In DNA, the CDR3 is TGTGCCTGGAGGCCCGGACTAGCGGGGGGGCAAGAGACCCAGTACTTC. It translates to CAWRPGLAGGQETQYF. The chain is built from TRBV30 and TRBJ2-5; 15 nucleotides match TRBD2. J lost 2 bases, V lost 3 bases, and 4 bases had no gene match. Germline lookup yields CDR1 GTSNPN and CDR2 SVGIG (reference sequence). The CDR3 is made up of 16 amino acids.

This clone occurred a few times. The CDR3 nucleotides read TGTGCCAGTAAAGGAGGGATCTCTGAAGCTTTCTTT. Translated, it gives CASKGGISEAFF. The chain carries TRBV19 and TRBJ1-1; D not certain. Deletions cut 7 bases from V and 6 bases from J, with 12 bases between. CDR1 LNHDA and CDR2 SQIVND come from the germline V gene (reference sequence). The length of the CDR3 is 12 residues.

The CDR3 loop is CASSGFGRAGYTF. Here the CDR3 DNA reads TGTGCCAGCAGTGGGTTTGGCAGGGCAGGCTACACCTTC. This rearrangement joins TRBV6-1 to TRBJ1-2, with D perhaps matching TRBD1 (5 bases). V lost 4 bases to trimming and J lost 8 bases, with 14 bases between them. CDR3 length: 13 residues. The germline gives CDR1 MNHNS, CDR2 SASEGT.

This clone was seen a single time. The rearrangement uses TRBV2 and TRBJ1-1; D is unclear. Germline CDR1 is SNHLY and CDR2 is FYNNEI. The V end lost 5 bases, the J end lost 3 bases, and 13 bases lay between the germline ends. The CDR3 totals 14 residues. The CDR3 loop is CASSPFTADTEAFF. Written as DNA, the CDR3 is TGTGCCAGCAGTCCATTTACAGCGGACACTGAAGCTTTCTTT.

The chain joins TRBV25-1 to TRBJ2-3, with D hard to call. V dropped 1 base and J dropped 0 bases, with 8 bases sitting between them. The CDR3 has 15 amino acids. Germline CDR1 MGHDK, CDR2 SYGVNS. CDR3 sequence (DNA): TGTGCCAGCAGTGAATCTTGGAGTAGCACAGATACGCAGTATTTT. Translated, it gives CASSESWSSTDTQYF.

This chain joins TRBV5-6 and TRBJ2-7, with a possible D match to TRBD1 (7 bases). Germline V gene sequence: CDR1 SGHDT, CDR2 YYEEEE. The CDR3 runs 17 residues. Trimming stripped 7 bases from V and 7 bases from J, with 30 bases between. The CDR3 is CASGPRGETGRRSEQYF. The CDR3 coding sequence is TGTGCCAGCGGACCAAGGGGGGAGACAGGGAGGAGGAGTGAGCAGTACTTC.

The rearrangement uses TRBV27 and TRBJ2-3; TRBD2 agrees at 12 bases. This CDR3 is built from 16 residues. Per germline, CDR1 MNHEY and CDR2 SMNVEV (reference sequence). With 8 bases clipped from V and 3 bases from J, the junction kept 9 bases outside the gene matches. CDR3 amino acids: CASARLAGVRTDTQYF. CDR3 in DNA: TGTGCCAGCGCCCGACTAGCGGGGGTAAGGACAGATACGCAGTATTTT.

In DNA, the CDR3 is TGTGCCAGTAGTATACTTGGGACTCCGAACAACGAGCAGTACTTC. Translation gives CASSILGTPNNEQYF. J is TRBJ2-7 and V is TRBV19; the D gene is possibly TRBD2 (6 bases). The CDR3 sequence is 15 residues long. The V end was cut by 2 bases, the J end by 5 bases, with 16 bases between. CDR1 is LNHDA and CDR2 is SQIVND in the germline V gene (reference sequence). Supplemented by reference TRBV19 and TRBJ2-7, the full variable domain reads DGGITQSPKYLFRKEGQNVTLSCEQNLNHDAMYWYRQDPGQGLRLIYYSQIVNDFQKGDIAEGYSVSREKKESFPLTVTSAQKNPTAFYLCASSILGTPNNEQYFGPGTRLTVT.

The genes are TRBV5-1 and TRBJ2-1; D is undetermined. Germline assignment: CDR1 SGHRS and CDR2 YFSETQ. This CDR3 is 16 amino acids long. Trimming pared 1 base from V and 0 bases from J, leaving 11 bases between. The CDR3 DNA sequence: TGCGCCAGCAGCTTGTTTGGTGATAGCTCCTACAATGAGCAGTTCTTC. Its translation: CASSLFGDSSYNEQFF.

V is TRBV10-3 and J is TRBJ1-2, with unresolved D. The germline gives CDR1 ENHRY, CDR2 SYGVKD. CDR3 length equals 15 residues. V lost 0 bases and J lost 8, with 16 bases in between. The CDR3: CAISESVIGGQGYTF. CDR3 nucleotides: TGTGCCATCAGTGAGTCAGTGATAGGAGGGCAAGGCTACACCTTC.

The chain carries TRBV9 and TRBJ2-7; 7 bases map to TRBD2. V trimming: 4 bases; J trimming: 6 bases; junction bases outside the gene matches: 13. The CDR3 loop spans 15 amino acids. The germline V gene has CDR1 SGDLS and CDR2 YYNGEE. Here the CDR3 reads CASSPEVVGGTEQYF. CDR3 DNA: TGTGCCAGCAGCCCTGAGGTAGTGGGGGGGACCGAGCAGTACTTC. Combining the CDR3 with reference TRBV9 and TRBJ2-7 gives the whole variable domain DSGVTQTPKHLITATGQRVTLRCSPRSGDLSVYWYQQSLDQGLQFLIQYYNGEERAKGNILERFSAQQFPDLHSELNLSSLELGDSALYFCASSPEVVGGTEQYFGPGTRLTVT.

This clone was counted once. The gene calls are TRBV7-9 and TRBJ2-5; perhaps TRBD2 as D (5 bases). CDR3 length equals 13 residues. Germline values: CDR1 SEHNR, CDR2 FQNEAQ (reference sequence). V lost 7 bases, J lost 2 bases, and 11 bases lay in between. CDR3 nucleotide sequence: TGTGCCAGCACCCGGACTCAGCAAGAGACCCAGTACTTC. It codes for CASTRTQQETQYF.

The CDR3 DNA reads TGCAGCGTTATCAGGGTTCTGAACACTGAAGCTTTCTTT. It translates to CSVIRVLNTEAFF. The chain recombines TRBV29-1 with TRBJ1-1; D may be TRBD1 (5 bases). Per germline, CDR1 SQVTM and CDR2 ANQGSEA. CDR3 length: 13 amino acids. V shed 5 bases and J shed 0 bases, with 10 bases lying between them.

J is TRBJ1-2 and V is TRBV5-4, with a tentative D call TRBD1 (5 bases). This CDR3 region has 15 residues. V was shortened by 0 bases and J by 2 bases, with 11 bases between the two germline ends. Germline assignment: CDR1 SGHNT and CDR2 YYREEE (reference sequence). CDR3 sequence: CASSLGRQINYGYTF. CDR3 in DNA: TGTGCCAGCAGCTTGGGGAGACAGATCAACTATGGCTACACCTTC. The complete variable domain, with remaining parts taken from reference TRBV5-4 and TRBJ1-2, reads ETGVTQSPTHLIKTRGQQVTLRCSSQSGHNTVSWYQQALGQGPQFIFQYYREEENGRGNFPPRFSGLQFPNYSSELNVNALELDDSALYLCASSLGRQINYGYTFGSGTRLTVV.

The genes are TRBV21-1 and TRBJ2-7; the D call in the table, TRBD1, was not verified against the DNA. TRBV21-1 is marked as a pseudogene. The CDR3 length is 16 residues. In nucleotides, the CDR3 is TGTGCCAGCAGCGAGACGGCCGGGACAGGGTGCTACGAGCAGTACTTC. It translates to CASSETAGTGCYEQYF.

The chain couples TRBV2 to TRBJ2-5; TRBD2 might be the D (5 bases). Germline CDR1 SNHLY, CDR2 FYNNEI. The CDR3 is made up of 12 amino acids. The V gene lost 5 bases and the J gene lost 5 bases, with 9 bases spanning the gap. The CDR3: CASSLQRETQYF. The CDR3 region has the DNA TGTGCCAGCAGTTTGCAGCGGGAGACCCAGTACTTC.

The chain is built from TRBV2 and TRBJ1-4; 8 nucleotides align to TRBD1. The junction had 2 bases not matched to a gene; V was cut back by 6 bases and J by 5 bases. Germline CDR1 SNHLY, CDR2 FYNNEI. The CDR3 extends over 13 amino acids. CDR3 region: CASRGTGNEKLFF. The CDR3 DNA sequence: TGTGCCAGCAGGGGGACAGGAAATGAAAAACTGTTTTTT. Full variable domain (remainder filled in from reference TRBV2 and TRBJ1-4): EPEVTQTPSHQVTQMGQEVILRCVPISNHLYFYWYRQILGQKVEFLVSFYNNEISEKSEIFDDQFSVERPDGSNFTLKIRSTKLEDSAMYFCASRGTGNEKLFFGSGTQLSVL.

The V and J genes are TRBV7-2 and TRBJ1-2; D not certain. The germline V gene has CDR1 SGHTA and CDR2 FQGNSA. The length of the CDR3 is 17 residues. V gave up 1 base and J gave up 5 bases, with 20 bases separating them. The CDR3: CASSLVVSDSSIYGYTF. The CDR3 bases are TGTGCCAGCAGCTTAGTTGTATCGGACTCGTCCATTTATGGCTACACCTTC.

CDR3 sequence: CAISPEHRGRPQHF. In DNA form, the CDR3 reads TGTGCCATCAGTCCAGAGCACAGGGGGCGGCCCCAGCATTTT. The rearrangement links TRBV10-3 to TRBJ1-5; 9 positions match TRBD1. The CDR3 contains 14 residues. Germline lookup yields CDR1 ENHRY and CDR2 SYGVKD. The junction had 8 bases not matched to a gene; V was cut back by 5 bases and J by 9 bases.

This clone was observed a handful of times. The chain is built from TRBV6-5 and TRBJ2-5; 8 bases line up with TRBD2. Germline values: CDR1 MNHEY, CDR2 SVGAGI. This CDR3 comprises 16 residues. The ends lost 0 bases at V and 11 bases at J; junction bases unmatched: 14. The CDR3 nucleotides are TGTGCCAGCAGTTACTCGGGCGGGGGGCCCGATGAGGAGCAGTACTTC. Amino acids: CASSYSGGGPDEEQYF.

The CDR3 DNA reads as TGCGCCAGCAGCCAGGGGACAGCAGCGTCGGGAAACACCATATATTTT. This encodes CASSQGTAASGNTIYF. This chain links TRBV4-1 with TRBJ1-3; TRBD1 matches at 7 bases. V was clipped by 3 bases and J by 4 bases; unmatched bases: 9. This CDR3 has 16 amino acids. Germline CDR1 reads MGHRA; CDR2 reads YSYEKL.

J is TRBJ2-7 and V is TRBV18; 7 positions match TRBD2. The CDR3 contains 15 residues. V shed 6 bases, J shed 1 base, and the junction held 9 bases outside the gene matches. CDR1 is KGHSH, CDR2 LQKENI, per germline. The CDR3 loop is CASSRGGLESYEQYF. CDR3 nucleotides: TGTGCCAGCTCCCGGGGAGGGTTAGAATCCTACGAGCAGTACTTC.

This rearrangement joins TRBV5-6 to TRBJ2-7; D perhaps matches TRBD1 (5 bases). The CDR3 loop spans 14 amino acids. V lost 4 bases and J 4 bases, leaving 15 bases between the germline ends. Germline assignment: CDR1 SGHDT and CDR2 YYEEEE. CDR3 amino acids: CASSPNGAGYEQYF. CDR3 nucleotides: TGTGCCAGCAGCCCCAATGGGGCTGGTTACGAGCAGTACTTC.

This clone appeared once. V usage is TRBV21-1 and J usage is TRBJ2-5; the listed D gene, TRBD1, was not tested against the DNA. TRBV21-1 is a listed pseudogene. The CDR3 length is 16 residues. The CDR3 region is CASRRKGLLCQETQYF. The CDR3 region has the DNA TGTGCCAGCAGAAGGAAGGGGTTGCTCTGCCAAGAGACCCAGTACTTC.